This T cell receptor (beta chain) was recovered during a study of T cell changes during pregnancy in multiple sclerosis. In germline, CDR1 is SGHTA, CDR2 FQGTGA. The length of the CDR3 is 13 residues. Trimming removed 5 bases from V and 2 bases from J; junction bases left unmatched: 3. Here immunoSEQ multiplex PCR was the method, and the copy in TCRdb shows in-frame clones only, minus some. The sample gives about 100,000 clones, approximately 90% of which show up once; approximately 2% is in the top ten. The rearrangement uses TRBV7-3 and TRBJ2-7; 7 bases match TRBD1. The TCR was taken from a female donor with multiple sclerosis, enrolled in a pregnancy study. The sequences come from peripheral blood, collected after pregnancy. The CDR3 region is CASSRDSTYEQYF. The CDR3 DNA reads as TGTGCCAGCAGCCGGGACAGCACCTACGAGCAGTACTTC.